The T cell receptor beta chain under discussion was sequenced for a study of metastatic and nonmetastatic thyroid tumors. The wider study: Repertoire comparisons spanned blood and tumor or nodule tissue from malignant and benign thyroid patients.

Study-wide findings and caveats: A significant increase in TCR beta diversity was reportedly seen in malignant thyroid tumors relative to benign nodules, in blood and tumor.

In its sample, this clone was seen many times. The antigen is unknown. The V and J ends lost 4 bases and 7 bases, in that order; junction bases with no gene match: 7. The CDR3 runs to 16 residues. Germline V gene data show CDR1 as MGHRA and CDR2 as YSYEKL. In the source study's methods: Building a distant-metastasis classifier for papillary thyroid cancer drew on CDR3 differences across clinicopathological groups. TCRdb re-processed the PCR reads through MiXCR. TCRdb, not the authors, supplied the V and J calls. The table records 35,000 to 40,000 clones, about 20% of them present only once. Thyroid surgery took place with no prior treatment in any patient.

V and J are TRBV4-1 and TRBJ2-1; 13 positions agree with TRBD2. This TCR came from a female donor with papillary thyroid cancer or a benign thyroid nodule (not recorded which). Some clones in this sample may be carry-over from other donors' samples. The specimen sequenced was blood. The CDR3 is CASSRPGLAGRNEQFF. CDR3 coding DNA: TGCGCCAGCAGCCGCCCGGGACTAGCGGGAAGGAATGAGCAGTTCTTC.